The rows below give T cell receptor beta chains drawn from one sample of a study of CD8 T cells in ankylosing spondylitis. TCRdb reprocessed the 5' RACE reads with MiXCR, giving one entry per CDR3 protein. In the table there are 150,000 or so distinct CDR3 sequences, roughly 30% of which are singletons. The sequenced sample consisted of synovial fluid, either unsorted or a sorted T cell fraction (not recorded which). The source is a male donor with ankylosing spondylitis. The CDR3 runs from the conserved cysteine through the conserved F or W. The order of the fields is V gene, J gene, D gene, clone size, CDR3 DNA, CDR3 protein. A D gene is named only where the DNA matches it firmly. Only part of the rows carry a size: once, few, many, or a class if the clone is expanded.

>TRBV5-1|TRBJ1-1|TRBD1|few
TGCGCCAGCAGCACTACAGGGGCTACAAGTGAAGCTTTCTTT
CASSTTGATSEAFF
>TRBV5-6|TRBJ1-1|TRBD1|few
TGTGCCAGCAGCTGGGACAGGGCCACTGAAGCTTTCTTT
CASSWDRATEAFF
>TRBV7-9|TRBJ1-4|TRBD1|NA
TGTGCCAGCAGCAGCAGTCAGGGGGCGTGGAAACTGTTTTTT
CASSSSQGAWKLFF
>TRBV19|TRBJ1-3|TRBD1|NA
TGTGCCAGTAGAGCTCGACAGGGGACAGGAAACACCATATATTTT
CASRARQGTGNTIYF
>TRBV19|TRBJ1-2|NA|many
TGTGCCAGTAGTATCCCCCGCTATGGCTACACCTTC
CASSIPRYGYTF
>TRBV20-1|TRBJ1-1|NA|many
TGCAGTGCTAGAGTAGATTACGGAGCTTTCTTT
CSARVDYGAFF
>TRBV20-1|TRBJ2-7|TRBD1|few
TGCAGTGTTCCCCGACCGGGACAGGCTCTTTACGAGCAGTACTTC
CSVPRPGQALYEQYF
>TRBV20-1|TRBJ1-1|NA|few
TGCAGTGCTAGAGATTCAGGGGCGGGAAACACTGAAGCTTTCTTT
CSARDSGAGNTEAFF
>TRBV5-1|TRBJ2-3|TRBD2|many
TGCGCCAGCAGCCCGGGACTAGCGGGGGGGCGCGGCACAGATACGCAGTATTTT
CASSPGLAGGRGTDTQYF
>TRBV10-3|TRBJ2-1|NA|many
TGTGCCATCAGCCCCGCGAGTTCTGATGAGCAGTTCTTC
CAISPASSDEQFF
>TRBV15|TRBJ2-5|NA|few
TGTGCCACCAGCAGACACCTCGACAGTCAAGAGACCCAGTACTTC
CATSRHLDSQETQYF
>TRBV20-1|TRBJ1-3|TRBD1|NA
TGCAGTGCTAGAGGATGGGACAGGGGAACTGGAAACACCATATATTTT
CSARGWDRGTGNTIYF
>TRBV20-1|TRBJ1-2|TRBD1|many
TGCAGTGCTAGAGATTGGACAGGGAAATCGGATGGCTACACCTTC
CSARDWTGKSDGYTF
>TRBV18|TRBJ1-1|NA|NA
TGTGCCAGCTCGACAGACACCTACACTGAAGCTTTCTTT
CASSTDTYTEAFF
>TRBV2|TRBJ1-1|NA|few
TGTGCCAGCTGTCTGAGGGTCGGGACTGAAGCTTTCTTT
CASCLRVGTEAFF
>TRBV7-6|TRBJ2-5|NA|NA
TGTGCCAGCAGCTTAGAGCAGTTCCCAGAGACCCAGTACTTC
CASSLEQFPETQYF
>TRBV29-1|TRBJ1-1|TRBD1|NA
TGCAGCGTTGAGCATTCCGGACAGGACACTGAAGCTTTCTTT
CSVEHSGQDTEAFF
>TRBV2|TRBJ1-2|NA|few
TGTGCCAGCAGTTCAAGGACAGACTCTAACTATGGCTACACCTTC
CASSSRTDSNYGYTF
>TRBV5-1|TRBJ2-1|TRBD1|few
TGCGCCAGCCGTGAGGGACAGCAATACAATGAGCAGTTCTTC
CASREGQQYNEQFF
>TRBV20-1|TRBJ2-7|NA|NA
TGCAGTGCTAGAGCATTCAGGGAGGCGAACGAGCAGTACTTC
CSARAFREANEQYF
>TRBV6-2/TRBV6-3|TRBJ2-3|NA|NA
TGTGCCAGCAGTACGCGATCTCTAGTTGCGGGAGATACGCAGTATTTT
CASSTRSLVAGDTQYF
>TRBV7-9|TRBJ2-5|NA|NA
TGTGCCAGCAGCTTAATGGGTGGAGAGACCCAGTACTTC
CASSLMGGETQYF
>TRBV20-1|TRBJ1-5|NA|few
TGCAGTGCTAGAGATTCGCAGGGTTCGAATCAGCCCCAGCATTTT
CSARDSQGSNQPQHF
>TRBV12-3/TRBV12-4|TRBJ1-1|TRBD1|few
TGTGCCAGCAAAACGGGACAGGGGAACACTGAAGCTTTCTTT
CASKTGQGNTEAFF
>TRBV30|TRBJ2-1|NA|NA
TGTGCCTGCACACGGGGCAGGGGCTCCTACAATGAGCAGTTCTTC
CACTRGRGSYNEQFF
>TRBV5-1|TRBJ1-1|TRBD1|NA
TGCGCCAGCAGCTTAGACAGGGGGGAAGCTTTCTTT
CASSLDRGEAFF
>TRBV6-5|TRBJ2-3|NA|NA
TGTGCCAGCAGTTCGGGATTGGGTGCAGATACGCAGTATTTT
CASSSGLGADTQYF
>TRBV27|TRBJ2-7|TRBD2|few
TGTGCCAGCAGGAGGGGCGGGAGAGGGACCTACGAGCAGTACTTC
CASRRGGRGTYEQYF
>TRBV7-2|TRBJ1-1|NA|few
TGTGCCAGCAGCTTTTACACTGAAGCTTTCTTT
CASSFYTEAFF
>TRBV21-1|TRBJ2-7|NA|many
TGTGCCAGCAGCAAAGGGCCCAGGGTAGCCCAATCCTACGAGCAGTACTTC
CASSKGPRVAQSYEQYF
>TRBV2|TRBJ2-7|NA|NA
TGTGCCAGCGAATTGCGAGCGACCCCCTACGAGCAGTACTTC
CASELRATPYEQYF
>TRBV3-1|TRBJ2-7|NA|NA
TGTGCCAGCAGCCAATTTGCAGGGTTTACATACGAGCAGTACTTC
CASSQFAGFTYEQYF
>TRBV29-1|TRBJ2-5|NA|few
TGCAGCGTTGAAGTCGGGTCGGAGACCCAGTACTTC
CSVEVGSETQYF
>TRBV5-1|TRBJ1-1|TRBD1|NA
TGCGCCAGCAGCGCGGACCCAGGGGGCGACACTGAAGCTTTCTTT
CASSADPGGDTEAFF
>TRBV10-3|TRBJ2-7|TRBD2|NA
TGTGCCATCACCCTAGCGGGAGGGGAAAACGAGCAGTACTTC
CAITLAGGENEQYF
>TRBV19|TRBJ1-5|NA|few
TGTGCCAGTAGTATGGTGGGGGGAGCAGACTATCAGCCCCAGCATTTT
CASSMVGGADYQPQHF
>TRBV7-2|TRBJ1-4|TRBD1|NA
TGTGCCAGCAGCTTATTCCTAGTTGGGGACAGGGCTCGTGAAAAACTGTTTTTT
CASSLFLVGDRAREKLFF